A single sample gave rise to the 26 T cell receptor beta chains below, sequenced in a study of cytomegalovirus exposure and HLA in healthy donors. Sequenced by immunoSEQ multiplex PCR; TCRdb stores in-frame clones only, minus some. The profile shows over 200,000 clones, about 86% of them singletons. The sequenced sample was PBMCs. The receptors were gathered from a woman aged 18-30 years in good health and CMV-seronegative.

The chain combines TRBV7-2 with TRBJ2-4; tentatively, D is TRBD2 (6 bases). The CDR3 has 14 residues. Trimming took 4 bases from V and 6 from J, leaving 13 bases between them. Germline V gene lookup returns CDR1 SGHTA and CDR2 FQGNSA. CDR3 in amino acids: CASSSRRGANIQYF. The CDR3, as DNA: TGTGCCAGCAGCTCGAGGCGGGGAGCAAACATTCAGTACTTC. Variable domain in full (rest from reference TRBV7-2 and TRBJ2-4): GAGVSQSPSNKVTEKGKDVELRCDPISGHTALYWYRQSLGQGLEFLIYFQGNSAPDKSGLPSDRFSAERTGGSVSTLTIQRTQQEDSAVYLCASSSRRGANIQYFGAGTRLSVL.

The chain has TRBV6-6 and TRBJ2-2; 7 positions agree with TRBD1. This CDR3 comprises 15 residues. Germline CDR1 reads MNHNY; CDR2 reads SVGAGI (reference sequence). The trim removed 0 bases at V and 4 bases at J, leaving 2 bases unmatched. This CDR3 is CASSYSPGGTGELFF. CDR3 coding DNA: TGTGCCAGCAGTTACTCGCCAGGGGGCACCGGGGAGCTGTTTTTT.

The CDR3 loop is CASIQWTGGPEAFF. DNA of the CDR3: TGTGCCAGCATCCAATGGACAGGGGGTCCTGAAGCTTTCTTT. The chain carries TRBV6-1 and TRBJ1-1; 10 bases map to TRBD1. Germline V gene sequence: CDR1 MNHNS, CDR2 SASEGT. There are 14 residues in the CDR3. Trimming removed 7 bases from V and 6 bases from J; junction bases left unmatched: 8.

The J gene is TRBJ2-2, the V gene TRBV5-1, with D perhaps matching TRBD1 (5 bases). The CDR3 runs to 14 residues. CDR1 and CDR2 from the germline V gene are SGHRS and YFSETQ. Trimming stripped 2 bases from V and 6 bases from J, with 11 bases between. CDR3 sequence: CASSFEGAAGELFF. In nucleotides, the CDR3 is TGCGCCAGCAGCTTTGAAGGGGCGGCCGGGGAGCTGTTTTTT.

The chain is built from TRBV30 and TRBJ2-5, with 9 nucleotides matching TRBD2. J was trimmed by 1 base and V by 5 bases; bases with no gene match: 8. From germline, CDR1 is GTSNPN and CDR2 SVGIG (reference sequence). The CDR3 contains 15 residues. CDR3 DNA sequence: TGTGCCTGGGCTCAACCGGGACTAGCCCAAGAGACCCAGTACTTC. It codes for CAWAQPGLAQETQYF. Supplemented by reference TRBV30 and TRBJ2-5, the full variable domain reads SQTIHQWPATLVQPVGSPLSLECTVEGTSNPNLYWYRQAAGRGLQLLFYSVGIGQISSEVPQNLSASRPQDRQFILSSKKLLLSDSGFYLCAWAQPGLAQETQYFGPGTRLLVL.

The CDR3 DNA is TGTGCCAGCAGCAAAGAACCCCGACGAGCTACTAAGCCCCAGCATTTT. As protein: CASSKEPRRATKPQHF. The chain combines TRBV21-1 with TRBJ1-5. TRBV21-1 is described as a pseudogene. The CDR3 is 16 residues long.

This chain connects TRBV7-9 to TRBJ2-7; D is possibly TRBD2 (7 bases). The V gene lost 5 bases and the J gene lost 5 bases, with 16 bases spanning the gap. The CDR3 loop spans 14 amino acids. Looked up from germline, CDR1 is SEHNR and CDR2 is FQNEAQ (reference sequence). The CDR3 loop reads CASSTYGGLDEQYF. CDR3 coding DNA: TGTGCCAGCAGCACGTACGGGGGGCTGGACGAGCAGTACTTC.

This rearrangement joins TRBV2 to TRBJ2-5; D remains unclear. Trimming took off 7 bases at V and 5 bases at J, with 17 bases between the two ends. Germline lookup yields CDR1 SNHLY and CDR2 FYNNEI. This CDR3 spans 14 amino acids. CDR3 region: CASTLELDEETQYF. The CDR3 DNA reads TGTGCCAGCACCCTGGAGCTAGATGAGGAGACCCAGTACTTC.

This chain uses TRBV19 with TRBJ1-1; D gene ambiguous. This CDR3 has 15 amino acids. Trimming shortened V by 1 base and J by 1 base, and 10 bases separated the two germline ends. The germline V gene encodes CDR1 LNHDA and CDR2 SQIVND (reference sequence). Here the CDR3 DNA reads TGTGCCAGTAGTATAGGCGGGTTCACGAACACTGAAGCTTTCTTT. Its translation is CASSIGGFTNTEAFF.

The chain carries TRBV9 and TRBJ2-5; D is possibly TRBD2 (5 bases). The CDR3 loop spans 15 amino acids. The V end was cut by 0 bases, the J end by 6 bases, with 15 bases between. From germline, CDR1 is SGDLS and CDR2 YYNGEE. The CDR3 DNA reads TGTGCCAGCAGCGTAGGAGGGAGCGTCTTACAGACCCAGTACTTC. Its protein is CASSVGGSVLQTQYF.

This clone was seen more than once but under ten times. This chain joins TRBV6-5 and TRBJ2-7; TRBD1 aligns across 8 bases. The CDR3 is made up of 15 amino acids. Germline V gene sequence: CDR1 MNHEY, CDR2 SVGAGI. Trimming cost V 5 bases and J 2 bases; bases outside gene matches: 8. CDR3 region: CASSMGTGKAYEQYF. The DNA of the CDR3 is TGTGCCAGCAGTATGGGGACAGGAAAAGCCTACGAGCAGTACTTC.

As regards this clone: This same CDR3 is encoded by further DNA sequences in the sample. The chain has TRBV28 and TRBJ1-5; TRBD1 is a possible D gene (5 bases). The CDR3 spans 14 residues. Germline V gives CDR1 MDHEN, CDR2 SYDVKM. V lost 2 bases and J 3 bases, leaving 8 bases between the germline ends. DNA of the CDR3: TGTGCCAGCAGTTTACCAGGGTCCAATCAGCCCCAGCATTTT. This gives the protein CASSLPGSNQPQHF.

The J gene is TRBJ1-1, the V gene TRBV2, with unresolved D. V was trimmed by 8 bases and J by 0 bases, leaving 10 bases between them. Germline loops: CDR1 SNHLY, CDR2 FYNNEI. CDR3 length equals 13 residues. The CDR3 protein is CASRPGMNTEAFF. Written as DNA, the CDR3 is TGTGCCAGCCGGCCGGGAATGAACACTGAAGCTTTCTTT.

The chain employs TRBV27 and TRBJ2-2; TRBD2 is a possible D gene (6 bases). With 5 bases removed from V and 4 bases from J, the gap between germline ends came to 26 bases. Looked up from germline, CDR1 is MNHEY and CDR2 is SMNVEV (reference sequence). The CDR3 spans 19 residues. The CDR3 DNA is TGTGCCAGCAGTCCCCTCCCCGGAGGGTGGGGTGCGGGCACCGGGGAGCTGTTTTTT. Translating gives CASSPLPGGWGAGTGELFF.

This chain links TRBV27 with TRBJ1-3; 7 bases fit TRBD1. The CDR3 totals 17 residues. After removal of 5 bases from V and 0 bases from J, the junction contained 10 bases not matched to a gene. Germline CDR1 MNHEY, CDR2 SMNVEV (reference sequence). The CDR3 DNA follows: TGTGCCAGCAGTCCGTGGACAGGCCCGAGCTCTGGAAACACCATATATTTT. This gives the protein CASSPWTGPSSGNTIYF.

The J gene is TRBJ2-7, the V gene TRBV6-4, with D perhaps TRBD1 (5 bases). The CDR3 is 16 amino acids. Germline assignment: CDR1 MRHNA and CDR2 SNTAGT. Trimming cost V 5 bases and J 2 bases, with 19 bases left between them. The CDR3, as DNA: TGTGCCAGCAGTATTTCGCGCAGGGCATCGCCCTACGAGCAGTACTTC. This sequence encodes CASSISRRASPYEQYF.

In this sample, this clone turned up once. J is TRBJ1-5 and V is TRBV27, with D unclear. The V end was cut by 5 bases, the J end by 9 bases, with 14 bases between. This CDR3 region has 13 residues. Germline assignment: CDR1 MNHEY and CDR2 SMNVEV (reference sequence). The CDR3 DNA follows: TGTGCCAGCAGTCGCGATGGGCCTGGGCCCCAGCATTTT. Protein sequence: CASSRDGPGPQHF.

V is TRBV10-3 and J is TRBJ2-1; 12 nucleotides align to TRBD2. This CDR3 region has 18 residues. Per the germline V gene, CDR1 is ENHRY and CDR2 is SYGVKD. Trimming cost V 6 bases and J 9 bases; bases outside gene matches: 18. As DNA, the CDR3 is TGTGCCATCAGATCGGGACGGCAGACTAGCGGGGGAGAGGGTGAGCAGTTCTTC. Its translation is CAIRSGRQTSGGEGEQFF.

The V call is TRBV4-1, the J call TRBJ2-7; possible D gene TRBD2, 7 bases. Trimming removed 1 base at V and 0 bases at J, with 16 bases between. The CDR3 is made up of 17 amino acids. CDR1 and CDR2 (germline): MGHRA, YSYEKL. Written as DNA, the CDR3 is TGCGCCAGCAGCCAAGTCCGCGGGGGCCAGAGCTCCTACGAGCAGTACTTC. Its translation is CASSQVRGGQSSYEQYF.

The chain employs TRBV5-4 and TRBJ2-7; 8 bases align to TRBD1. The CDR3 spans 15 residues. With V trimmed by 5 bases and J by 4 bases, 11 bases remained unmatched. CDR1 and CDR2 (germline): SGHNT, YYREEE (reference sequence). As DNA, the CDR3 is TGTGCCAGCAGAACTGCAGGGGGCGGTAGGTACGAGCAGTACTTC. It codes for CASRTAGGGRYEQYF.

The chain employs TRBV7-2 and TRBJ1-5; TRBD1 agrees at 8 bases. CDR1 SGHTA and CDR2 FQGNSA come from the germline V gene. With V trimmed by 6 bases and J by 3 bases, 4 bases remained unmatched. The CDR3 is made up of 14 amino acids. CDR3 bases: TGTGCCAGCAGTCCGGACAGGGTCAATCAGCCCCAGCATTTT. Protein: CASSPDRVNQPQHF.

The J gene is TRBJ2-3, the V gene TRBV28, with 9 bases that match TRBD2. This CDR3 contains 15 residues. CDR1 MDHEN and CDR2 SYDVKM come from the germline V gene. Trimming took 3 bases from V and 4 from J; bases not matched to a gene: 5. The CDR3 loop reads CASSFIAGDPDTQYF. CDR3 DNA: TGTGCCAGCAGTTTCATAGCGGGAGACCCAGATACGCAGTATTTT.

The chain employs TRBV30 and TRBJ1-2; no clear D. CDR1 and CDR2 from the germline V gene are GTSNPN and SVGIG (reference sequence). The CDR3 covers 11 residues. Trimming removed 4 bases from V and 4 bases from J, with 7 bases in between. CDR3 protein: CAWISGYGYTF. Written as DNA, the CDR3 is TGTGCCTGGATATCGGGCTATGGCTACACCTTC.

This chain uses TRBV5-1 with TRBJ1-1; 8 bases fit TRBD1. J was trimmed by 4 bases and V by 3 bases; bases with no gene match: 11. This CDR3 contains 16 residues. Germline CDR1 is SGHRS and CDR2 is YFSETQ. The CDR3 sequence is CASSSAGQGRTTEAFF. CDR3 DNA: TGCGCCAGCAGCTCAGCCGGACAGGGTCGTACCACTGAAGCTTTCTTT.

DNA for the CDR3: TGTGCCAGCAGCTCAGAAACCTACGAGCAGTACTTC. Amino acid sequence: CASSSETYEQYF. This chain connects TRBV6-6 to TRBJ2-7; no clear D gene. CDR1 is MNHNY and CDR2 is SVGAGI in the germline V gene (reference sequence). V lost 6 bases and J lost 2, with 8 bases in between. The CDR3 is 12 residues long.

This chain joins TRBV18 and TRBJ2-7, with D perhaps matching TRBD2 (6 bases). Trimming removed 3 bases at V and 3 bases at J, with 12 bases between. Germline loops: CDR1 KGHSH, CDR2 LQKENI. This CDR3 spans 14 amino acids. The CDR3 protein is CASSPSGYIYEQYF. In nucleotides, the CDR3 is TGTGCCAGCTCACCGAGCGGGTATATCTACGAGCAGTACTTC.